This T cell receptor (beta chain) appears in the sequencing data of a study of metastatic and nonmetastatic thyroid tumors (dated by TCRdb to about 2020). Regarding the research as a whole: The researchers compared repertoires between peripheral blood samples and tumor or nodule tissue samples from patients with malignant or benign thyroid disease.

This clone was counted ten times or more. Its antigen has not been determined. No base qualities exist here, and no much larger clone lies one base off it. None of the patients had been given any treatment before thyroid surgery. Using T-cell receptor beta sequencing, the researchers looked back retrospectively at clinical samples from patients, gathered between about 2011 and 2019. The CDR3 covers 13 residues, taking in both the cysteine and the phenylalanine. The sequence is cut down to CDR3 DNA, 39 bases in frame from base 1. V was cut back by 3 bases and J by 8 bases, leaving a gap of 10 bases between them. The library was obtained by PCR. Sequencing was performed on an Illumina HiSeq 4000. High-throughput sequencing was used to profile the CDR3 region of the TCR beta-chain in every patient. In the source study's methods: A classifier to discriminate distant-metastatic papillary thyroid cancer patients was built from CDR3 differences across clinicopathological groups. To measure repertoire diversity the researchers used the Shannon index, while the Morisita-Horn index served to gauge how similar the tumor and blood repertoires were. TCRdb trimmed public reads at Q25 via fastp, called clones via MiXCR and kept in-frame beta chains. The V and J calls follow TCRdb's processing rather than the paper's. Recorded for this sample are 35,000 to 45,000 clones; 25% to 30% of them occurred a single time. The top ten hold roughly 10% of the sample.

Study-level results and caveats: In both blood and tumor samples, TCR beta diversity was reported to be significantly higher in malignant tumors than in benign nodules.

Sequencing input: blood. The TCR originated in a male donor with papillary thyroid cancer or a benign thyroid nodule (not recorded which). Some clones in this sample may be carry-over from other donors' samples. The V gene is TRBV12-3 or TRBV12-4 and the J gene is TRBJ1-4; the best D guess is TRBD1, with 5 bases matching. CDR3 reads: CASSFGGDEKLFF. The nucleotides read TGTGCCAGCAGTTTTGGGGGGGACGAAAAACTGTTTTTT.